Shown below are 23 T cell receptor beta chains from a single sample sequenced in a study of blood T cell repertoires in COVID-19. TCRdb keeps only in-frame clones here, not all; method: immunoSEQ multiplex PCR. The sample carries 70,000 to 75,000 clones, 82% recorded once. Material for sequencing was peripheral blood. The receptors come from a woman aged 55-70 years with acute or convalescent COVID-19.

This sequence joins TRBV19 and TRBJ2-1, with 10 positions matching TRBD2. The V gene's germline CDR1 is LNHDA and CDR2 SQIVND (reference sequence). The CDR3 covers 17 residues. The junction had 5 bases not matched to a gene; V was cut back by 3 bases and J by 0 bases. In DNA form, the CDR3 reads TGTGCCAGTAGTATTTGGGCTAGCGGGAGCTCCTACAATGAGCAGTTCTTC. It codes for CASSIWASGSSYNEQFF.

This chain uses TRBV6-6 with TRBJ2-7; D is perhaps TRBD2 (5 bases). This CDR3 contains 14 residues. V was clipped by 3 bases and J by 6 bases, with 15 bases between them. Germline V gene data show CDR1 as MNHNY and CDR2 as SVGAGI (reference sequence). For the CDR3, the DNA is TGTGCCAGCAGTTATGAGGGAACTAGTGGCGAGCAGTACTTC. It is translated as CASSYEGTSGEQYF.

The V call is TRBV30, the J call TRBJ2-3, with 9 bases identical to TRBD1. V lost 3 bases, J lost 4 bases, and 5 bases stayed unmatched. The V gene's germline CDR1 is GTSNPN and CDR2 SVGIG (reference sequence). The CDR3 totals 14 residues. CDR3 loop: CAWSLRQGADTQYF. CDR3 nucleotide sequence: TGTGCCTGGAGCCTGCGACAGGGGGCAGATACGCAGTATTTT.

The genes are TRBV5-1 and TRBJ1-3; 7 nucleotides align to TRBD1. The CDR3 is made up of 16 amino acids. The germline V gene has CDR1 SGHRS and CDR2 YFSETQ. Germline trimming cut 2 bases from V and 2 bases from J; bases unmatched to any gene: 7. CDR3 coding DNA: TGCGCCAGCAGCTTCGGTTCAGGGGGGACTGGAAACACCATATATTTT. This sequence encodes CASSFGSGGTGNTIYF.

The chain carries TRBV12-3 or TRBV12-4 and TRBJ1-1; no firm D call. Trimming cost V 2 bases and J 5 bases, with 9 bases left between them. The CDR3 contains 13 residues. CDR3: CASSLFGETEAFF. The DNA of the CDR3 is TGTGCCAGCAGTTTATTCGGGGAAACTGAAGCTTTCTTT.

The CDR3 here is CASRADSEKLFF. The DNA for the CDR3 is TGTGCCAGCAGGGCGGACAGCGAAAAACTGTTTTTT. V usage is TRBV2 and J usage is TRBJ1-4, with TRBD1 as a possible D gene (6 bases). Germline V lookup: CDR1 SNHLY, CDR2 FYNNEI. V lost 6 bases, J lost 8 bases, and 10 bases lay in between. This CDR3 contains 12 residues.

The chain uses TRBV9 and TRBJ1-5, with 8 nucleotides matching TRBD1. The CDR3 sequence is 14 residues long. V dropped 3 bases and J dropped 7; count of bases not matched to a gene: 6. The V gene's germline CDR1 is SGDLS and CDR2 YYNGEE. CDR3 sequence (DNA): TGTGCCAGCAGCGAGGGACAGGTGGGCCAGCCCCAGCATTTT. As protein: CASSEGQVGQPQHF. Complete variable domain (other parts from reference TRBV9 and TRBJ1-5): DSGVTQTPKHLITATGQRVTLRCSPRSGDLSVYWYQQSLDQGLQFLIQYYNGEERAKGNILERFSAQQFPDLHSELNLSSLELGDSALYFCASSEGQVGQPQHFGDGTRLSIL.

The V and J genes are TRBV6-6 and TRBJ2-3; TRBD2 agrees at 7 bases. Germline CDR1 reads MNHNY; CDR2 reads SVGAGI (reference sequence). J gave up 4 bases and V 8 bases, and 6 bases lay outside the gene matches. CDR3 size: 13 residues. For the CDR3, the DNA is TGTGCCAGCGGCGGGAGAAACCCAGATACGCAGTATTTT. Protein product: CASGGRNPDTQYF.

The chain employs TRBV29-1 and TRBJ1-2; the D gene is possibly TRBD1 (6 bases). The CDR3 loop spans 13 amino acids. V was trimmed by 4 bases and J by 2 bases, leaving 11 bases between them. The germline gives CDR1 SQVTM, CDR2 ANQGSEA. Here the CDR3 reads CSVVGGANYGYTF. CDR3 nucleotide sequence: TGCAGCGTTGTTGGGGGGGCGAACTATGGCTACACCTTC.

This clone occurred once. This chain connects TRBV18 to TRBJ1-1; 8 nucleotides line up with TRBD1. Germline loops: CDR1 KGHSH, CDR2 LQKENI. The V and J ends lost 5 bases and 2 bases, in that order; junction bases with no gene match: 4. The CDR3 totals 14 residues. In DNA form, the CDR3 reads TGTGCCAGCTCAGCGGACAGGGTCAACACTGAAGCTTTCTTT. This encodes CASSADRVNTEAFF.

The chain couples TRBV9 to TRBJ2-5; 13 nucleotides match TRBD2. Trimming took 4 bases from V and 1 from J; bases not matched to a gene: 4. Per germline, CDR1 SGDLS and CDR2 YYNGEE. This CDR3 spans 16 amino acids. CDR3 loop: CASSQGLAGVQETQYF. As DNA, the CDR3 is TGTGCCAGCAGCCAAGGACTAGCGGGGGTCCAAGAGACCCAGTACTTC.

This clone was recorded once. The rearrangement uses TRBV6-5 and TRBJ2-2, with D perhaps TRBD2 (5 bases). The CDR3 totals 15 residues. CDR1 and CDR2 from the germline V gene are MNHEY and SVGAGI. V lost 7 bases and J lost 7, with 19 bases in between. The CDR3 bases are TGTGCCAGCAAGGGAGATTTTGATTCCCACGGGGAGCTGTTTTTT. Translated, it gives CASKGDFDSHGELFF.

The J gene is TRBJ1-1, the V gene TRBV9, with 7 bases matching TRBD1. Germline V gene sequence: CDR1 SGDLS, CDR2 YYNGEE. After removal of 3 bases from V and 5 bases from J, the junction contained 10 bases not matched to a gene. The CDR3 totals 15 residues. In DNA, the CDR3 is TGTGCCAGCAGCGGAATGGAGGGGGCGAGGACTGAAGCTTTCTTT. Translating it yields CASSGMEGARTEAFF. The full variable domain, its missing parts supplied by reference TRBV9 and TRBJ1-1, is DSGVTQTPKHLITATGQRVTLRCSPRSGDLSVYWYQQSLDQGLQFLIQYYNGEERAKGNILERFSAQQFPDLHSELNLSSLELGDSALYFCASSGMEGARTEAFFGQGTRLTVV.

The genes are TRBV4-1 and TRBJ1-2, with D hard to call. This CDR3 has 13 residues. V dropped 3 bases and J dropped 4 bases, with 9 bases sitting between them. Germline CDR1 and CDR2: MGHRA and YSYEKL. The DNA of the CDR3 is TGCGCCAGCAGCCAGGCTCCAGGCTATGGCTACACCTTC. This translates into CASSQAPGYGYTF.

V and J are TRBV2 and TRBJ2-1; 15 bases agree with TRBD2. This CDR3 region has 21 residues. Germline CDR1 and CDR2: SNHLY and FYNNEI. V lost 6 bases to trimming and J lost 1 base; unmatched junction nucleotides: 16. This CDR3 reads CASRQLLRTSGRAGSYNEQFF. The CDR3, as DNA: TGTGCCAGCAGACAACTACTAAGGACTAGCGGGAGGGCCGGGTCCTACAATGAGCAGTTCTTC.

In its sample, this clone was seen a few times. V gene TRBV18 combines with J gene TRBJ1-1; TRBD1 agrees at 8 bases. The CDR3 sequence is 14 residues long. Germline V gene lookup returns CDR1 KGHSH and CDR2 LQKENI. Trimming at V came to 6 bases and at J to 1 base, leaving 4 bases not matched to a gene. This CDR3 reads CASSVGQANTEAFF. The CDR3 DNA follows: TGTGCCAGCTCCGTGGGACAGGCGAACACTGAAGCTTTCTTT.

The chain joins TRBV3-1 (or the pseudogene TRBV3-2) to TRBJ1-1; possible D gene TRBD1, 5 bases. This CDR3 region has 14 residues. Deletions cut 3 bases from V and 1 base from J, with 9 bases between. CDR1 is LGHDT and CDR2 is YNNKEL in the germline V gene (reference sequence). CDR3 residues: CASSQPGGNTEAFF. The CDR3 coding sequence is TGTGCCAGCAGCCAGCCCGGGGGGAACACTGAAGCTTTCTTT.

V and J are TRBV5-6 and TRBJ1-2, with a weak D call TRBD1 (5 bases). V was cut by 0 bases and J by 4 bases, with 13 bases left in between. The CDR3 sequence is 15 residues long. Germline assignment: CDR1 SGHDT and CDR2 YYEEEE. Here the CDR3 DNA reads TGTGCCAGCAGCTTGGCCCGACAGATTCTCTATGGCTACACCTTC. Its protein is CASSLARQILYGYTF.

The chain combines TRBV2 with TRBJ1-2; 8 bases align to TRBD1. Germline loops: CDR1 SNHLY, CDR2 FYNNEI. V lost 5 bases, J lost 6 bases, and 2 bases stayed unmatched. This CDR3 is built from 12 residues. The CDR3 DNA follows: TGTGCCAGCAGTTCAGGGGGCAATGGCTACACCTTC. Amino acid sequence: CASSSGGNGYTF. The full variable domain, with the rest looked up from reference TRBV2 and TRBJ1-2, is EPEVTQTPSHQVTQMGQEVILRCVPISNHLYFYWYRQILGQKVEFLVSFYNNEISEKSEIFDDQFSVERPDGSNFTLKIRSTKLEDSAMYFCASSSGGNGYTFGSGTRLTVV.

The chain links TRBV7-9 to TRBJ1-1; 9 nucleotides match TRBD1. The CDR3 is 16 residues long. J was trimmed by 4 bases and V by 6 bases; bases with no gene match: 12. From germline, CDR1 is SEHNR and CDR2 FQNEAQ (reference sequence). CDR3 bases: TGTGCCAGCAGACCTCGCCCGGACAGGGGATCCACTGAAGCTTTCTTT. Translated: CASRPRPDRGSTEAFF.

The chain joins TRBV7-2 to TRBJ2-1; 14 nucleotides line up with TRBD2. Germline CDR1 and CDR2: SGHTA and FQGNSA. With 5 bases clipped from V and 7 bases from J, the junction kept 4 bases outside the gene matches. The CDR3 loop spans 15 amino acids. Here the CDR3 reads CASSARLAGGNEQFF. Written as DNA, the CDR3 is TGTGCCAGCAGCGCCCGACTAGCGGGGGGGAATGAGCAGTTCTTC.

The chain joins TRBV7-7 to TRBJ2-2; the match to TRBD1 covers 10 bases. This CDR3 has 20 amino acids. Unmatched junction bases numbered 15, after V lost 5 bases and J lost 0 bases. CDR1 is SSHAT and CDR2 is FNYEAQ in the germline V gene (reference sequence). The CDR3 reads CASSPAPGTGAFSNTGELFF. CDR3 sequence (DNA): TGTGCCAGCAGCCCCGCCCCCGGGACAGGGGCGTTTTCGAACACCGGGGAGCTGTTTTTT.

CDR3 residues: CASSEFRNSPLHF. The DNA for the CDR3 is TGTGCCAGCAGTGAATTTCGTAATTCACCCCTCCACTTT. V is TRBV2 and J is TRBJ1-6; D gene uncertain. Germline CDR1 SNHLY, CDR2 FYNNEI. V was pared by 2 bases and J by 6 bases, with 5 bases between. The CDR3 consists of 13 residues.